Here is one T cell receptor beta chain with its context. No antigen is known for it. Within one base of it there is no much larger clone, and no base qualities were kept. The sample originates from a study of blood T cell repertoires in COVID-19 (dated by TCRdb to 2018 to 2020). As for the study more broadly: Collaborator samples came from the United States, Italy and Spain and covered acute and convalescent phases of COVID-19. The repertoires were made available in a free public database intended to serve as a resource for research on the immune response to SARS-CoV-2. The prospective study material was composed of cDNA or gDNA derived from T cells, B-cell-depleted T cells, or PBMCs. Nearly every sample came with metadata listing a de-identified subject ID, COVID-19 status, age in years and sex. Where available, HLA class I and class II types were obtained from metadata supplied by the sample provider rather than from assay-based typing. The samples were drawn from two sources: the first 160 participants of the ongoing ImmuneRACE study, and approximately 1,300 subjects contributed by 6 global collaborators. The dataset comprised deeply sampled blood TCRbeta repertoires from subjects exposed to, actively infected with, or recovered from COVID-19. The investigation overall reported the following: The quantity of clinical and demographic metadata differed by source and by participant and was supplied without curation.

The V end gives up 6 bases and the J end 0 bases, leaving 7 bases in the junction not matched to a gene. There are 16 amino acids in the CDR3, from cysteine to phenylalanine inclusive. Here the CDR3 DNA is all that survives: 48 bases in frame from base 1. The germline V gene yields SQVTM for CDR1 and ANQGSEA for CDR2. At one collaborating source in Seattle, patients were enrolled during active infection and were followed longitudinally through the course of disease. Each collaborating institution followed its own protocols to collect whole blood in K2EDTA tubes. For TCRbeta analysis, collaborators shipped samples as frozen whole blood, isolated PBMCs, or DNA extracted from either of those sample types. TCRbeta CDR3 regions were amplified from genomic DNA using the immunoSEQ Assay, a bias-controlled multiplex PCR. As for how the authors treated the data: Within the assay, amplification of reference gene primers was used to estimate how many nucleated cells each sample contained. To quantify the absolute abundance of each unique TCRbeta CDR3 rearrangement, sequence reads were collapsed and filtered. For each sample, productive Simpson clonality was calculated by taking the square root of Simpson's diversity index across productive rearrangements. TCRdb holds this immuneACCESS table with in-frame rearrangements only. Some clones are missing; in checked studies, unresolved V genes explain under half, and the rest has no known cause. That table supplies the V and J calls and clone size; D and trimming were determined from the DNA. The table for this sample lists 80,000 to 90,000 clones; about 85% of them were counted only once. The ten largest clonotypes hold just over 3% of the sample.

What was sequenced was peripheral blood. The rearrangement combines TRBV29-1 with TRBJ2-1; 11 central nucleotides agree with TRBD2. The sequence was obtained from a woman older than 75 with COVID-19, enrolled during active disease. CDR3 protein: CSVLLTSGSSYNEQFF. The nucleotide sequence reads as follows: TGCAGCGTCCTCCTAACTAGCGGGAGCTCCTACAATGAGCAGTTCTTC.